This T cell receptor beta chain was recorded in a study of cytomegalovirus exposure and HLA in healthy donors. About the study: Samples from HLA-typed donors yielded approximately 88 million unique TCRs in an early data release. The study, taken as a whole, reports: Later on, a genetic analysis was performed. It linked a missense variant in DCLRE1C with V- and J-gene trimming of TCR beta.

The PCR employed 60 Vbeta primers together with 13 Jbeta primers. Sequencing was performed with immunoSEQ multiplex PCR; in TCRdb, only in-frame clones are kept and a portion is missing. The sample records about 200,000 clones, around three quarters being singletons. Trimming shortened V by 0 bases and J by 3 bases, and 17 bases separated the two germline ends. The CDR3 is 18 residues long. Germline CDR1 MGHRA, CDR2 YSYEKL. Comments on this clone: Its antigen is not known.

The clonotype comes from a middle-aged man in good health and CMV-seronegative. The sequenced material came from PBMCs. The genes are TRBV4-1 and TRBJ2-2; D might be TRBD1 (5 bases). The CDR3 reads CASSQDVSVDSYTGELFF. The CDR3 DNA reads TGCGCCAGCAGCCAAGATGTTAGTGTCGACAGTTACACCGGGGAGCTGTTTTTT.